The following is a T cell receptor beta chain sequence with its context. As yet, its antigen is unknown. The study made its TRB cDNA libraries by 5' RACE, adding UMI labels. TCRdb reprocessed the 5' RACE reads and reports one entry per CDR3 protein, with no DNA. The data show some 140,000 distinct CDR3 sequences, and the top ten clones hold approximately 0.46%. This CDR3 has 15 amino acids. Germline assignment: CDR1 SQVTM and CDR2 ANQGSEA. The sample belongs to a study of CXCR3-negative and CXCR3-positive naive CD8 T cells. Study at large: Total TRB output reached some 130 million reads, about 1.5 +/- 0.3 million per library.

Study conclusions and caveats: Naive cells that were CXCR3-positive had more hydrophobic TRB CDR3s (compared with CXCR3-negative naive cells). Similar levels of surface CD5 were seen between naive subsets; TCR strength was inferred from TRB CDR3 properties.

Sequenced input: naive CXCR3+ CD8+ T cells from blood. Subset given: CD45RO-CCR7+CD27+CD95- naive CD8+ T cells expressing CXCR3 (TNR3+). This receptor was taken from a human donor in good health. Some clones in this sample may be carry-over from other donors' samples. V is TRBV29-1 and J is TRBJ2-3; the D call from TCRdb, TRBD1, cannot be confirmed without DNA. The CDR3 protein is CSVEAIWAGTDTQYF.